This entry features one TCR beta chain sequence. These data are taken from a study of human CD8 memory T cell subsets. UMI-labeled 5' RACE generated the TCR beta libraries. Per the study methods: Across the sequenced material, each individual TCR beta library was found to contain somewhere between about 2,800 and 20,000 functional CDR3 beta clonotypes. TCRdb re-called the 5' RACE reads, yielding one record per CDR3 amino acid sequence without DNA. The V and J calls were determined by TCRdb, not by the authors. Found here are about 18,000 distinct CDR3 sequences; the top ten clones hold roughly 5.9%. Germline V gives CDR1 MNHEY, CDR2 SMNVEV (reference sequence). The CDR3 contains 15 residues. It was by negative magnetic separation that total CD8+ T cells were enriched.

The V call is TRBV27, the J call TRBJ2-7; with no DNA, the TCRdb D assignment of TRBD1 cannot be verified. The TCR was taken from a human donor in good health. Input material: CD8+ T cells from PBMCs. CDR3 sequence reads: CASSLSGTGGLEQYF.